This TCR beta chain is drawn from a study of molecular identifiers for immune sequencing clone quantification. Study overall: For replicates, RNA isolated from approximately 20,000 or 98,000 naive CD8 cells was divided into five portions, of which four were sequenced.

General study results and limits: Spiked TCR RNA from one Jurkat cell reportedly showed up when mixed among 850,000 to 1,000,000 naive cells.

Sorted naive CD8 T cells were those defined as CD8+CD4-CCR7+CD45RA+. This clonotype came up many times. Its antigen is unknown. TCRdb reprocessed the PCR reads with MiXCR, giving one entry per CDR3 protein. The sample contains some 680,000 distinct CDR3 sequences, roughly 25% of which appear only once. Sequencing used naive CD8+ T cells from blood, with Jurkat cell RNA spiked in. The sample's subset: FACS-sorted CD8+CD4-CCR7+CD45RA+ naive T cells. The origin of this receptor is a human donor in good health. Some libraries in this study had Jurkat cell RNA spiked in.

This CDR3 reads CSARWEGDTGELFF. The CDR3 bases are TGCAGTGCTAGGTGGGAGGGTGACACCGGGGAGCTGTTTTTT. The genes are TRBV20-1 and TRBJ2-2; 7 bases align to TRBD2. The ends lost 3 bases at V and 3 bases at J; junction bases unmatched: 4. The germline gives CDR1 DFQATT, CDR2 SNEGSKA (reference sequence). The CDR3 sequence is 14 residues long.